This T cell receptor (beta chain) was captured in a study of blood T cell repertoires in COVID-19. Turning to the study itself: The United States, Italy and Spain supplied acute and convalescent COVID-19 samples. Nucleic acid was either cDNA or gDNA, and it came from T cells, B-cell-depleted T cells, or PBMCs.

Per the original data handling: Amplifying reference gene primers gave estimates of nucleated cell counts. The data were produced by immunoSEQ multiplex PCR, yet TCRdb's version contains in-frame clones alone and is incomplete. The D gene and trimming were derived from the DNA, and the V and J assignments and clone size from that table. The sample has around 400,000 clones; roughly 86% are singletons. This clone has just one count. Germline assignment: CDR1 DFQATT and CDR2 SNEGSKA (reference sequence). V trimming: 3 bases; J trimming: 6 bases; junction bases outside the gene matches: 12. This CDR3 is built from 15 residues. Seattle patients were enrolled during active infection and followed longitudinally.

This chain connects TRBV20-1 to TRBJ2-7, with TRBD2 matching over 9 bases. The clonotype was recovered from a woman aged 25 to 39 with COVID-19, enrolled during active disease. The sequenced sample was peripheral blood. The DNA for the CDR3 is TGCAGTGCTAGTCCCTCTCGCGGGAGGGCCCGCGAGCAGTACTTC. As protein: CSASPSRGRAREQYF.